Listed below are T cell receptor beta chains from one sample, sequenced in a study of shared clonotypes between healthy human individuals. Generated by immunoSEQ multiplex PCR, the TCRdb table keeps only in-frame clones and is missing some. The sample consists of approximately 600,000 clones, approximately 96% of them appearing once. Specimen: naive CD8+ T cells sorted from blood. These receptors came from a woman in her 30s in good health. CDR3s include the opening cysteine and the closing phenylalanine or tryptophan. The D gene is left open where the match is weak. Not every row has a clone size; where given, it reads once, few, many or a size class.

j_gene	d_gene	abundance	v_gene	CDR3aa	CDR3nt
TRBJ2-7	TRBD2	NA	TRBV9	CASSLGGRAYEQYF	TGTGCCAGCAGCCTTGGCGGGAGGGCCTACGAGCAGTACTTC
TRBJ2-1	NA	few	TRBV5-4	CASSPVAVNEQFF	TGTGCCAGCAGCCCCGTAGCGGTTAATGAGCAGTTCTTC
TRBJ2-7	TRBD1	NA	TRBV11-2	CASSVGTGGFHEQYF	TGTGCCAGCAGCGTCGGGACAGGGGGTTTTCACGAGCAGTACTTC
TRBJ2-5	TRBD1	NA	TRBV9	CASSVGVGGMETQYF	TGTGCCAGCAGCGTAGGGGTAGGGGGCATGGAGACCCAGTACTTC
TRBJ2-7	TRBD2	NA	TRBV20-1	CSAERDYEQYF	TGCAGTGCGGAGCGGGACTACGAGCAGTACTTC
TRBJ2-1	TRBD2	NA	TRBV5-6	CASSFVASGSFEQFF	TGTGCCAGCAGCTTTGTGGCTAGCGGGAGTTTTGAGCAGTTCTTC
TRBJ1-1	NA	once	TRBV9	CASSPGVGDTEAFF	TGTGCCAGCAGCCCCGGGGTGGGGGACACTGAAGCTTTCTTT
TRBJ2-1	NA	NA	TRBV19	CASSIRGDRNEQFF	TGTGCCAGTAGTATTCGTGGGGACCGAAATGAGCAGTTCTTC
TRBJ2-1	TRBD2	NA	TRBV19	CASSPLLAGDYQQFF	TGTGCCAGTAGTCCCTTACTAGCGGGAGATTATCAGCAGTTCTTC
TRBJ2-7	NA	NA	TRBV27	CASSLSSGNYYEQYF	TGTGCCAGCAGTTTATCGTCAGGGAATTACTACGAGCAGTACTTC
TRBJ2-7	TRBD1	NA	TRBV19	CASSPRQGARYEQYF	TGTGCCAGTAGTCCGCGACAGGGGGCGAGGTACGAGCAGTACTTC
TRBJ2-7	NA	NA	TRBV5-8	CASSLAALTYEQYF	TGTGCCAGCAGCTTGGCGGCGCTTACCTACGAGCAGTACTTC
TRBJ2-2	TRBD1	NA	TRBV5-1	CASSLGSPTGTGGNTGELFF	TGCGCCAGCAGCTTGGGCTCACCAACCGGGACAGGGGGGAACACCGGGGAGCTGTTTTTT
TRBJ2-7	NA	NA	TRBV7-2	CASSFINSGYEQYF	TGTGCCAGCAGCTTTATCAATAGCGGCTACGAGCAGTACTTC
TRBJ2-2	NA	NA	TRBV19	CASSPTGPTGELFF	TGTGCCAGTAGTCCAACAGGGCCCACCGGGGAGCTGTTTTTT
TRBJ1-5	TRBD1	NA	TRBV27	CASRNRGDQPQHF	TGTGCCAGCAGGAACAGGGGAGATCAGCCCCAGCATTTT
TRBJ1-5	NA	few	TRBV28	CASIGGSDQPQHF	TGTGCCAGCATAGGGGGAAGCGATCAGCCCCAGCATTTT
TRBJ1-2	NA	NA	TRBV11-2	CASSPGRDNYGYTF	TGTGCCAGCAGCCCCGGACGGGATAACTATGGCTACACCTTC
TRBJ1-2	TRBD1	NA	TRBV6-6	CASRITGELNYGYTF	TGTGCCAGCAGGATAACAGGGGAATTAAACTATGGCTACACCTTC
TRBJ2-7	TRBD1	once	TRBV28	CASSTGGGYEQYF	TGTGCCAGCAGTACAGGGGGTGGGTACGAGCAGTACTTC
TRBJ2-7	TRBD1	NA	TRBV19	CASSPGTGYEQYF	TGTGCCAGTAGCCCCGGGACAGGCTACGAGCAGTACTTC
TRBJ2-7	NA	NA	TRBV28	CASSFGQNYEQYF	TGTGCCAGCAGTTTTGGGCAGAACTACGAGCAGTACTTC
TRBJ1-2	TRBD1	NA	TRBV4-1	CASSQGDRNNYGYTF	TGCGCCAGCAGCCAGGGGGACAGGAATAACTATGGCTACACCTTC
TRBJ2-7	TRBD2	NA	TRBV5-6	CASSFELAGGYEQYF	TGTGCCAGCAGCTTTGAATTAGCGGGAGGTTACGAGCAGTACTTC
TRBJ2-2	NA	NA	TRBV2	CASRGAKNTGELFF	TGTGCCAGCAGGGGAGCGAAGAACACCGGGGAGCTGTTTTTT
TRBJ2-3	NA	NA	TRBV27	CASSLSPATDTQYF	TGTGCCAGCAGTTTATCCCCGGCGACAGATACGCAGTATTTT
TRBJ2-1	TRBD1	NA	TRBV25-1	CASRAIGQGIYNEQFF	TGTGCCAGCAGAGCGATCGGACAGGGGATTTACAATGAGCAGTTCTTC
TRBJ2-4	NA	NA	TRBV13	CASSSQDRLLAKNIQYF	TGTGCCAGCAGCTCCCAGGACCGCTTGCTAGCCAAAAACATTCAGTACTTC
TRBJ2-7	NA	few	TRBV15	CATSSLRDEQYF	TGTGCCACCAGCAGCCTCCGGGACGAGCAGTACTTC
TRBJ2-6	NA	NA	TRBV28	CASSLAAGSSLSGANVLTF	TGTGCCAGCAGTTTAGCGGCGGGCAGCTCCCTTTCTGGGGCCAACGTCCTGACTTTC
TRBJ2-7	NA	NA	TRBV20-1	CSAGDPSEQYF	TGCAGTGCCGGGGACCCTTCCGAGCAGTACTTC
TRBJ2-3	NA	NA	TRBV13	CASSEGAQAPQYF	TGTGCCAGCAGCGAAGGGGCTCAAGCCCCGCAGTATTTT
TRBJ2-1	NA	NA	TRBV27	CASSLSRTATYNEQFF	TGTGCCAGCAGTTTATCAAGGACAGCGACTTACAATGAGCAGTTCTTC
TRBJ2-2	TRBD2	NA	TRBV11-2	CASSLAPASGRSDAGELFF	TGTGCCAGCAGCTTAGCCCCGGCTAGCGGGAGGTCGGACGCCGGGGAGCTGTTTTTT
TRBJ2-7	NA	NA	TRBV7-9	CASSPQGQFEQYF	TGTGCCAGCAGCCCCCAAGGACAGTTCGAGCAGTACTTC
TRBJ1-3	NA	NA	TRBV28	CASSFYNSGNTIYF	TGTGCCAGCAGTTTCTACAACTCTGGAAACACCATATATTTT
TRBJ2-1	NA	NA	TRBV28	CASGQGSYNEQFF	TGTGCCAGCGGGCAGGGCTCCTACAATGAGCAGTTCTTC
TRBJ1-4	NA	NA	TRBV4-1	CASSPVPGKRGEKLFF	TGCGCCAGCAGCCCCGTCCCAGGGAAAAGGGGTGAAAAACTGTTTTTT
TRBJ2-6	NA	NA	TRBV15	CATSSEGTGANVLTF	TGTGCCACCAGCAGTGAAGGGACCGGGGCCAACGTCCTGACTTTC
TRBJ2-1	TRBD2	NA	TRBV6-1	CASSVGLAGGSRSRFF	TGTGCCAGCAGTGTCGGACTAGCGGGAGGTTCCCGTAGTCGGTTCTTC
TRBJ2-1	NA	NA	TRBV27	CASSFKSISYNEQFF	TGTGCCAGCAGTTTCAAGAGTATCTCCTACAATGAGCAGTTCTTC
TRBJ2-3	TRBD2	NA	TRBV9	CASSVGGGLGVDTQYF	TGTGCCAGCAGCGTAGGCGGGGGACTCGGTGTAGATACGCAGTATTTT
TRBJ2-1	NA	NA	TRBV7-8	CASSLVGWRLGSYNEQFF	TGTGCCAGCAGCTTAGTGGGTTGGCGGCTGGGGAGCTACAATGAGCAGTTCTTC
TRBJ1-2	NA	NA	TRBV5-4	CASSLTGGYTF	TGTGCCAGCAGCTTGACGGGTGGCTACACCTTC
TRBJ1-2	NA	once	TRBV11-2	CASSLINYGYTF	TGTGCCAGCAGCTTAATTAACTATGGCTACACCTTC
TRBJ1-2	NA	NA	TRBV5-4	CASSFTGGLGYTF	TGTGCCAGCAGCTTCACAGGCGGATTGGGCTACACCTTC
TRBJ2-7	NA	NA	TRBV7-8	CASSSMIQIHTIYEQYF	TGTGCCAGCAGCTCGATGATTCAGATACACACCATCTACGAGCAGTACTTC
TRBJ1-2	TRBD1	NA	TRBV9	CASRDRESYGYTF	TGTGCCAGCAGGGACAGGGAAAGCTATGGCTACACCTTC
TRBJ2-7	TRBD2	NA	TRBV9	CASGPSGYEQYF	TGTGCCAGCGGGCCTAGCGGATACGAGCAGTACTTC
TRBJ1-1	NA	NA	TRBV2	CASSEGRAVGAFF	TGTGCCAGCAGTGAGGGTAGGGCTGTGGGGGCTTTCTTT
TRBJ2-4	NA	NA	TRBV10-2	CASSESWRGDYF	TGCGCCAGCAGTGAGTCGTGGAGGGGGGACTACTTC
TRBJ2-7	NA	NA	TRBV28	CASRSNREQYF	TGTGCCAGCAGGTCGAACAGGGAGCAGTACTTC
TRBJ2-7	NA	NA	TRBV27	CASGYGVSYEQYF	TGTGCCAGCGGTTATGGAGTCTCCTACGAGCAGTACTTC
TRBJ1-6	NA	NA	TRBV27	CASSWSYNSPLHF	TGTGCCAGCAGTTGGTCCTATAATTCACCCCTCCACTTT
TRBJ2-7	TRBD1	NA	TRBV7-9	CASSLSTGPHYEQYF	TGTGCCAGCAGCCTCTCGACAGGGCCCCACTACGAGCAGTACTTC
TRBJ1-1	NA	NA	TRBV15	CATSTGTSSNTEAFF	TGTGCCACCAGCACCGGGACCAGCTCGAACACTGAAGCTTTCTTT
TRBJ1-1	NA	NA	TRBV2	CASSVGGKTEAFF	TGTGCCAGCAGTGTGGGAGGGAAGACTGAAGCTTTCTTT
TRBJ2-5	TRBD2	NA	TRBV6-1	CATGTSGSGETQYF	TGTGCCACAGGGACTAGCGGGAGTGGGGAGACCCAGTACTTC
TRBJ2-3	NA	NA	TRBV5-1	CASSFGGFTDTQYF	TGCGCCAGCAGCTTTGGGGGGTTTACAGATACGCAGTATTTT
TRBJ2-1	NA	NA	TRBV19	CASSIQVVNEQFF	TGTGCCAGTAGTATACAAGTTGTCAATGAGCAGTTCTTC